Below, 5 T cell receptor beta chains from the same sample are listed, as sequenced in a study of T-cell memory formation after mild COVID-19. Via MiXCR, TCRdb re-called the 5' RACE reads, giving one row per CDR3 protein. Seen here are 550,000 to 700,000 distinct CDR3 sequences, more than 15% observed once, and the top ten hold about 12%. Sequenced sample: PBMCs or a T cell subset sorted from them (not recorded which). The receptors come from an adult woman who had mild COVID-19 (a few samples of this study predate the infection). Cell type and time point are not known.

The V and J genes are TRBV5-1 and TRBJ1-2; TRBD1 might be the D (5 bases). Trimming took 2 bases from V and 0 from J, leaving 14 bases between them. The CDR3 loop spans 16 amino acids. Germline values: CDR1 SGHRS, CDR2 YFSETQ. The CDR3 DNA reads TGCGCCAGCAGCTTCGCACCAGGGTCGCCTAACTATGGCTACACCTTC. Translating it yields CASSFAPGSPNYGYTF.

This clonotype has a count of ten or more. The J gene is TRBJ1-2, the V gene TRBV10-3; TRBD1 matches 7 bases. The V segment lost 4 bases and the J segment 2 bases; nucleotides outside the gene matches: 7. The germline V gene has CDR1 ENHRY and CDR2 SYGVKD. This CDR3 is 15 amino acids long. The CDR3 nucleotides are TGTGCCATCAGTGGAGGTGAGGGGGCCAACTATGGCTACACCTTC. Residues: CAISGGEGANYGYTF.

This clonotype was picked up a small number of times. The chain uses TRBV25-1 and TRBJ2-7; D may be TRBD2 (5 bases). Germline CDR1 is MGHDK and CDR2 is SYGVNS. This CDR3 comprises 14 residues. Trimming pared 2 bases from V and 3 bases from J, leaving 11 bases between. The CDR3 DNA sequence: TGTGCCAGCAGTGAAGAGGGATCCGGCTACGAGCAGTACTTC. This sequence encodes CASSEEGSGYEQYF.

Only a few counts were recorded for this clonotype. The DNA for the CDR3 is TGTGCCAGCAGTGACTGGGCAGGGCGTCGTACTGAAGCTTTCTTT. This codes for CASSDWAGRRTEAFF. The rearrangement joins TRBV25-1 to TRBJ1-1; tentatively, D is TRBD1 (5 bases). Germline CDR1 reads MGHDK; CDR2 reads SYGVNS. The V end lost 3 bases, the J end lost 5 bases, and 16 bases lay between the germline ends. The CDR3 contains 15 residues.

V is TRBV18 and J is TRBJ1-5, with TRBD1 as a possible D gene (5 bases). Germline values: CDR1 KGHSH, CDR2 LQKENI. CDR3 size: 13 residues. Trimming pared 9 bases from V and 5 bases from J, leaving 14 bases between. CDR3 sequence reads: CASQGGSDQPQHF. DNA for the CDR3: TGTGCCAGTCAGGGTGGATCCGATCAGCCCCAGCATTTT.